These T cell receptor beta chains were read from a single sample in a study of cytomegalovirus exposure and HLA in healthy donors. TCRdb's copy holds only in-frame clones and misses some; the assay was immunoSEQ multiplex PCR. This table has about 95,000 clones, around 70% appearing once. The specimen was PBMCs. The receptors derive from a woman aged 45 to 65 in good health and CMV-seropositive. CDR3s include the opening cysteine and the closing phenylalanine or tryptophan. The D gene is left open where the match is weak. Clone size is given for some rows only: seen once, a few or many times, or a class if the clone is expanded.

clone size	D gene	V gene	CDR3 length	J gene	CDR3 DNA	CDR3 protein
few	-	TRBV7-2	12	TRBJ2-1	TGTGCCAGCAGCTCATTAACGGGTGAGCAGTTCTTC	CASSSLTGEQFF
-	-	TRBV29-1	13	TRBJ1-5	TGCAGCGTTGGAATCAGGGGAGATCAGCCCCAGCATTTT	CSVGIRGDQPQHF
-	TRBD2	TRBV5-1	18	TRBJ2-7	TGCGCCAGCAGCTTGGGACTAGCGGGAGGGTCGTGGGCCTACGAGCAGTACTTC	CASSLGLAGGSWAYEQYF
-	-	TRBV28	16	TRBJ2-5	TGTGCCAGCAGTTTAGCCGGGAGCACTGTGGGAGAGACCCAGTACTTC	CASSLAGSTVGETQYF
-	TRBD2	TRBV28	16	TRBJ2-3	TGTGCCAGCAGTCCTCAACTAGCGGGATACACAGATACGCAGTATTTT	CASSPQLAGYTDTQYF
-	-	TRBV5-8	14	TRBJ1-1	TGTGCCAGCCTACTCTATTTACAGGGAAGAGAAGCTTTCTTT	CASLLYLQGREAFF
few	TRBD2	TRBV6-1	14	TRBJ2-1	TGTGCCAGCATGTTATCGGGAGGATACAATGAGCAGTTCTTC	CASMLSGGYNEQFF
-	TRBD1	TRBV9	14	TRBJ1-5	TGTGCCAGCAGCTCGGACAGGACTAATCAGCCCCAGCATTTT	CASSSDRTNQPQHF
-	-	TRBV29-1	13	TRBJ1-2	TGCAGCGATACAACCGGGACTAACTATGGCTACACCTTC	CSDTTGTNYGYTF
few	-	TRBV7-3	16	TRBJ2-1	TGTGCCAGCTCTGTGCGGCCGGCAGAGCAAAACAATGAGCAGTTCTTC	CASSVRPAEQNNEQFF
few	-	TRBV11-2	12	TRBJ2-7	TGTGCCAGCAGCTTCCTGAGGGACGAGCAGTACTTC	CASSFLRDEQYF
-	TRBD1	TRBV27	15	TRBJ2-2	TGTGCCACCGGTTGGGGGACAGGACTCACCGGGGAGCTGTTTTTT	CATGWGTGLTGELFF
-	TRBD1	TRBV28	17	TRBJ2-5	TGTGCCAGCAGACCTTGGGGCAGGGGGTTCAGTAGAGAGACCCAGTACTTC	CASRPWGRGFSRETQYF
-	-	TRBV5-4	12	TRBJ1-3	TGTGCCAGCAGCGAGGTGGGAAACACCATATATTTT	CASSEVGNTIYF
-	-	TRBV21-1	18	TRBJ2-1	TGTGCCAGCAGCACGGGACTAGCGGGAGTACCCTCCTACAATGAGCAGTTCTTC	CASSTGLAGVPSYNEQFF
-	-	TRBV11-2	14	TRBJ2-5	TGTGCCAGCAGCCCCCTAGTCGCCCAAGAGACCCAGTACTTC	CASSPLVAQETQYF
-	TRBD2	TRBV4-1	15	TRBJ2-2	TGCGCCAGCAGCCAAACCGGGACTAGTTCCGGGGAGCTGTTTTTT	CASSQTGTSSGELFF
-	TRBD2	TRBV28	16	TRBJ2-3	TGTGCCAGCAGTTCACAGCGGGAGAGGCCATCAGATACGCAGTATTTT	CASSSQRERPSDTQYF
-	-	TRBV20-1	11	TRBJ1-2	TGCAGTGCTATGGAGGCGTATGGCTACACCTTC	CSAMEAYGYTF
-	-	TRBV4-2	14	TRBJ2-2	TGTGCCAGCAGCCAAGCCCCTGACACCGGGGAGCTGTTTTTT	CASSQAPDTGELFF
-	-	TRBV2	14	TRBJ1-2	TGTGCCAGCAGTGAAGGGCAGGATCTCTATGGCTACACCTTC	CASSEGQDLYGYTF
-	TRBD1	TRBV7-8	15	TRBJ2-5	TGTGCCAGCAGCAAAGGACAGGGGGGTTGGGAGACCCAGTACTTC	CASSKGQGGWETQYF